This entry is about one T cell receptor (beta chain). Its target antigen remains unknown. No base quality values were provided; no much bigger clone lies one nucleotide off. This entry is derived from a study of PD-L1 blockade in urothelial cancer (TCRdb year 2017). In the study overall: All patients started therapy in about 2014 and received atezolizumab 1,200 mg intravenously every 3 weeks. In the same patients, whole exome sequencing and RNA sequencing of pretreatment tumors were performed in addition to TCR sequencing. Blood samples were analyzed 3 weeks after the start of treatment (second dose) and 6 weeks after the start of treatment. Pretreatment tumor samples, along with matched peripheral blood serially collected before and after atezolizumab treatment, were subjected to TCR sequencing. Eight to ten patients achieved durable clinical benefit and approximately 20 did not. Durable clinical benefit meant progression-free survival longer than 6 months, and TCR features were also tested against progression-free and overall survival. An exploratory multi-omic analysis was conducted of the somatic, immune and clinical correlates of response to PD-L1 blockade with atezolizumab in urothelial cancer. Blood samples gave median yields of approximately 130,000 T cells and 65,000 to 85,000 unique TCRs, along with a median clonality of roughly 0.08. About 90% of the roughly 29 patients were identified as males with urothelial cancer of bladder origin, and a prior smoking history was reported by 18 of 29 patients. Pretreatment blood TCR-seq was available for fewer than 30 patients, at least one posttreatment blood collection was obtained for some 25 patients, and tumor TCR-seq was available for some 25 patients. Patients had an ECOG performance status of 0 or 1 and had received between 0 and 3 prior chemotherapy regimens.

Overall study results and their limits: Because the sample size was small (n of about 30) and many exploratory analyses were performed, the results are intended to be hypothesis-generating. At 3 weeks after the start of treatment, tumor-associated TCR clones in peripheral blood had expanded more in patients with durable benefit (n of about 20, p = 0.022). Improved progression-free and overall survival was found to be associated with pretreatment peripheral blood TCR clonality below the median.

The sample's time point, from its label and the paper: peripheral blood 6 weeks after treatment start. A total of under 35 patients with locally advanced or metastatic urothelial carcinoma, treated at Memorial Sloan Kettering on a trial protocol, made up the cohort. Peripheral blood mononuclear cells were collected from each patient pretreatment and during treatment, giving between 1 and 8 total time points per patient. The Qiagen DNeasy Blood extraction kit was used to purify genomic DNA from total PBMCs and tumor samples. Collected pretreatment and during treatment, PBMCs were isolated and stored as previously described. The germline V gene specifies MDHEN as CDR1 and SYDVKM as CDR2. V and J lose 4 bases and 3 bases, and a span of 24 bases separates them. Including the terminal cysteine and phenylalanine, the CDR3 comprises 18 residues. Only CDR3 DNA remains: 54 bases, in frame from the first base.

To estimate absolute template abundance from read counts, synthetic TCR analog templates were spiked into each PCR. TCRbeta CDR3 regions were amplified from genomic DNA with bias-controlled V and J gene primers using the immunoSEQ assay. Sequencing of rearranged TCRbeta segments was done at approximately 20X coverage. For the original study's pipeline: Sequencing errors were corrected by clustering, and CDR3s were annotated against IMGT so that V, D and J genes could be assigned. Downstream analyses used only productive TCRbeta rearrangements, leaving out any out-of-frame or stop-codon sequences. Clonality was calculated as one minus the Shannon entropy normalized by the log of the number of unique productive sequences. Fisher's exact test with Benjamini-Hochberg correction, at a threshold of adjusted p below 0.01, was used to find clones that differed between time points or between blood and tumor. Imported from immuneACCESS, the table was reduced by TCRdb to in-frame sequences with V and J called. These copies leave out some clones; in studies compared against another copy, an unresolved V gene accounts for under half, and the cause of the remainder is not known. That table furnishes V, J and clone size, whereas the DNA furnished D and trimming. The sample table holds about 50,000 clones, of which roughly 80% were seen once. The top ten constitute over 8.5% of the sample.

The clonotype originates from a man aged 65 to 79 with urothelial cancer. The V and J genes are TRBV28 and TRBJ1-2, with TRBD1 as a weak D call on 6 bases. The sequences come from PBMCs, collected around atezolizumab (anti-PD-L1) treatment. The CDR3 corresponds to CASSSAGAYREGDYGYTF. The nucleotide sequence reads as follows: TGTGCCAGCAGTTCCGCCGGAGCTTACAGGGAGGGGGACTATGGCTACACCTTC.